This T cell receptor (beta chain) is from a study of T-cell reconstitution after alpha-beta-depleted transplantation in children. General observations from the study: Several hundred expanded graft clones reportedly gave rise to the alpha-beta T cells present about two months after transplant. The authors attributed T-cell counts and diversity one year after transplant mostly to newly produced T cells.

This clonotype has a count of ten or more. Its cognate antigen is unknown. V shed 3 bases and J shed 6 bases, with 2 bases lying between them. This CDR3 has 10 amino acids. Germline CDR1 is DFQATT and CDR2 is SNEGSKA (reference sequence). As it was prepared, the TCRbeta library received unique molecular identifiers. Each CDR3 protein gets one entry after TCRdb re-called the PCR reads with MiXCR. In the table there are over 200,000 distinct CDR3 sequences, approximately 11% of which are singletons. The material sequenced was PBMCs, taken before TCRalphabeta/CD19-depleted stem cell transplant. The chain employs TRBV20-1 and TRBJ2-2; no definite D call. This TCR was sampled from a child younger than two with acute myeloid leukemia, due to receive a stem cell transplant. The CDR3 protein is CSARAGELFF. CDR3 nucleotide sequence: TGCAGTGCTAGGGCCGGGGAGCTGTTTTTT.